Below, 5 T cell receptor beta chains from the same sample are listed, as sequenced in a study of blood T cell repertoires in COVID-19. The data were produced by immunoSEQ multiplex PCR, yet TCRdb's version contains in-frame clones alone and is incomplete. The sample lists 42,000 or so clones, 76% occurring once. Sequencing used peripheral blood. The origin of the receptors is a man older than 75 with acute or convalescent COVID-19.

This clone appeared once. This chain connects TRBV15 to TRBJ1-2; TRBD1 is a possible D gene (6 bases). V lost 1 base and J 4 bases, leaving 7 bases between the germline ends. This CDR3 spans 13 amino acids. The germline V gene has CDR1 LNHNV and CDR2 YYDKDF (reference sequence). CDR3 sequence: CATSRAGAYGYTF. For the CDR3, the DNA is TGTGCCACCAGCAGAGCAGGGGCCTATGGCTACACCTTC.

This clone came up a few times. The rearrangement uses TRBV6-5 and TRBJ2-6, with D unresolved. Germline assignment: CDR1 MNHEY and CDR2 SVGAGI. The CDR3 length is 14 residues. Trimming shortened V by 5 bases and J by 0 bases, and 5 bases separated the two germline ends. The CDR3 reads CASSMSSGANVLTF. The CDR3 DNA follows: TGTGCCAGCAGTATGAGCTCTGGGGCCAACGTCCTGACTTTC.

The chain joins TRBV6-1 to TRBJ1-2; D unclear. The germline V and J ends were trimmed by 2 bases and 7 bases, with 14 bases remaining between them. The germline CDR1 and CDR2 sequences are MNHNS and SASEGT. This CDR3 has 14 residues. The CDR3, as DNA: TGTGCCAGCAGTGAACAGTCGGAGCAAGGTGGCTACACCTTC. Encoded protein: CASSEQSEQGGYTF.

The chain joins TRBV6-6 to TRBJ1-6, with D hard to call. V was pared by 0 bases and J by 6 bases, with 12 bases between. Germline V gene data show CDR1 as MNHNY and CDR2 as SVGAGI (reference sequence). The CDR3 is 16 amino acids. The CDR3 nucleotides are TGTGCCAGCAGTTACTCGGGCGGGGTAGTTAATTCACCCCTCCACTTT. This gives the protein CASSYSGGVVNSPLHF.

The chain has TRBV7-2 and TRBJ2-7, with 12 nucleotides matching TRBD2. The CDR3 runs to 14 residues. CDR1 and CDR2 (germline): SGHTA, FQGNSA. J was trimmed by 3 bases and V by 6 bases; bases with no gene match: 3. CDR3 sequence reads: CASSRTSGDYEQYF. CDR3 DNA: TGTGCCAGCAGTCGGACTAGCGGGGACTACGAGCAGTACTTC.